This T cell receptor (beta chain) was profiled in a study of blood T cells in healthy people across ages. Study-wide results and caveats: Getting older went along with TCR beta diversity per million T cells dropping roughly linearly. More naive CD4+ cells and higher diversity marked long-lived donors relative to aged donors. Estimates based on one million T cells were treated as lower bounds.

Points on this clonotype: What it binds is not known.

The CDR3 length is 15 residues. With 3 bases clipped from V and 6 bases from J, the junction kept 9 bases outside the gene matches. Germline CDR1 MNHEY, CDR2 SMNVEV (reference sequence). With a J-beta primer mix and a sample-barcoded 5' primer, a second PCR ran roughly 7 to 11 cycles. Every sample produced at least 2.5 million CDR3-containing paired-end reads. TCRdb analysed the 5' RACE reads with MiXCR anew, one entry per CDR3 protein. Altogether some 1.5 million distinct CDR3 sequences are present, 28% being singletons, with the ten largest covering roughly 8.2%. The sequence came from a woman aged 25 to 39 in good health. The chain uses TRBV27 and TRBJ2-7; TRBD1 matches at 9 bases. Sequencing used blood. In nucleotides, the CDR3 is TGTGCCAGCAGTTTGGGGGGGGGACAGGGAAGCGAGCAGTACTTC. Its translation is CASSLGGGQGSEQYF.